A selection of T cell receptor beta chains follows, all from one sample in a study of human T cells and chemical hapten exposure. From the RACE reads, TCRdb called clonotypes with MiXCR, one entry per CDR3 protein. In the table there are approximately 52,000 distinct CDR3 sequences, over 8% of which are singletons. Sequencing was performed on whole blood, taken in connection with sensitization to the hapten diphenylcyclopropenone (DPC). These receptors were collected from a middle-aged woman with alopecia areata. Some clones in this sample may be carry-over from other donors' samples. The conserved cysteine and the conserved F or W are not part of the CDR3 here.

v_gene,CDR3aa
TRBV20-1,SALAGGSSYEQY
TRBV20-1,SAGLSGGRTDTQY
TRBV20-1,SARGTGRTEAF
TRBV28,ASSLGGQTRQPQH
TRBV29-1,SVVYGASPNEQF
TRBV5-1,ASSLEGRSATNEKLF
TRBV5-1,ASSGAGTGGTEAF
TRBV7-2,ASSLQGLAGGLWATDTQY
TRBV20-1,SALRSYSGNTIY
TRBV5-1,ASSVGQGDSPLH
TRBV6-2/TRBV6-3,ASSYRTSGGLSSYNEQF
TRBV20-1,SARMAGGREKLF
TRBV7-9,ASSPPGGGLHQETQY
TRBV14,ASSQRNEKLF
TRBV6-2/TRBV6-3,ASNGGRWNVNQPQH
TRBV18,ASSPPASDTQY
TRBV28,ASTDSGRNTGELF
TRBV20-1,SAGTGSSYNEQF
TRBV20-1,SASPQGAGKPQH
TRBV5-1,ASSLGAEGLPNTGELF
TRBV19,ASTRGRRLGAGANVLT
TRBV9,ASSAVGDTQY
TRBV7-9,ASSYLETQY
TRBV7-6,ASSPPRGDTQY
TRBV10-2,ASRRAGVNEQF
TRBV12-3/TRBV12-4,TSSDRGTGISTDTQY
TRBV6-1,ASSERPGTPNDEKLF
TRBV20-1,SARDSLNGDGQPQH
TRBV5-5,ASTLGDTQY
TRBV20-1,SGGSGNQPQH
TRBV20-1,SAKPVLSHQYEQY
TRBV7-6,ASSPQVSYEQY
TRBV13,ASSRGLAGGTDTQY
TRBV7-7,ASSYKEGTEAF
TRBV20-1,SARDLLAGGVYTQY
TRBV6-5,ASTTGTKQTKNIQY
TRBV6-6,ASSIKGGNSPLH
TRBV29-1,SVVVPRSTTEAF
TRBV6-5,ASSYKYSPGWSPLH
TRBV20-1,SASRWLAGTDTQY
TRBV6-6,ASSYYGEANYGYT